The present T cell receptor beta chain was sequenced within a study of T cells expressing NK-cell markers. Study context: Beta-chain profiling covered CD3+CD56+NKG2C+, CD3+CD56+NKG2C- and CD3+CD56-NKG2C+ sorted subsets. Seropositivity for HCMV was found in most of the eight sequenced donors, with one seronegative. Study-wide results and limits: In several donors, dominant clonotypes made up roughly 28.3-65% of CD3+CD56-NKG2C+ cells.

As to this clonotype: The antigen remains unidentified.

The CDR3 totals 14 residues. The cDNA for TCR beta came from 5'RACE template switching with UMIs. TCRdb re-called the 5' RACE reads and shows each CDR3 protein once, DNA omitted. The listing contains some 110,000 distinct CDR3 sequences. The source is a woman aged 18 to 69 in good health. The sequencing input was blood T cells: a sorted CD56 or NKG2C T cell subset, CD4+ or CD8+ T cells, or bulk PBMC T cells (not recorded which). The chain recombines TRBV12-3 or TRBV12-4 with TRBJ1-1. CDR3: CASSFLGKYTEAFF.